The TCR beta chain under discussion was sequenced for a study of response to subunit inactivated influenza vaccine. Overall study findings and caveats: After each seasonal influenza vaccination, few new T cells are recruited, the authors suggested.

The germline V gene has CDR1 MDHEN and CDR2 SYDVKM. The CDR3 covers 18 residues. V lost 7 bases, J lost 3 bases, and 14 bases stayed unmatched. This clonotype was recorded at least ten times. Its antigen is as yet unknown. Each CDR3 protein gets one entry after TCRdb re-called the RT-PCR reads with MiXCR. The table includes hundreds of thousands of distinct CDR3 sequences, more than 11% detected once. Sequenced material: PBMCs from blood, taken around two weeks before vaccination. The TCR was taken from a man between 50 and 59 years old who received an inactivated influenza vaccine. The chain joins TRBV28 to TRBJ2-2, with 10 nucleotides matching TRBD2. Written as DNA, the CDR3 is TGTGCCAGCACCGGCAGGGCTAGCGGGGGAGGTTACACCGGGGAGCTGTTTTTT. This encodes CASTGRASGGGYTGELFF.